The rows below give T cell receptor beta chains drawn from one sample of a study of CD8+ T cells in alopecia areata. Repertoires were generated with immunoSEQ multiplex PCR, while TCRdb's copy carries only in-frame clones and drops some. The sample has around 60,000 clones, around 44% seen once; the top ten hold about 51%. The sample was NKG2D-low CD8+ T cells sorted from blood. Every receptor here comes from a human donor with alopecia areata. The CDR3 runs from the conserved cysteine through the conserved F or W. The order of the fields is clone size, V gene, J gene, D gene, CDR3 DNA, CDR3 protein. The D gene is left open where the match is weak. The size field is filled for only some rows; it gives once, few, many or a size class.

NA	TRBV27	TRBJ2-7	TRBD1	TGTGCCAGCAGTCTGGACAGGGGTGCCTACGAGCAGTACTTC	CASSLDRGAYEQYF
NA	TRBV30	TRBJ2-7	NA	TGTGCCTGGAGTTCAGGGACGGGCTACGAGCAGTACTTC	CAWSSGTGYEQYF
few	TRBV27	TRBJ2-6	NA	TGTGCCAGCCTAACCTACTCTGGGGCCAACGTCCTGACTTTC	CASLTYSGANVLTF
few	TRBV29-1	TRBJ1-1	NA	TGCAGCGTTGGAAGGCCAAACATGAACACTGAAGCTTTCTTT	CSVGRPNMNTEAFF
NA	TRBV13	TRBJ2-7	TRBD2	TGTGCCAGCAGCTCCAATAGCGGGAGGGATTTCTACGAGCAGTACTTC	CASSSNSGRDFYEQYF
NA	TRBV27	TRBJ2-3	TRBD2	TGTGCCAGCAGTGCGACTAGCGGGATGGCGGATACGCAGTATTTT	CASSATSGMADTQYF
NA	TRBV7-3	TRBJ2-3	NA	TGTGCCAGCAGCTTAGGGTGGACAGATACGCAGTATTTT	CASSLGWTDTQYF
NA	TRBV9	TRBJ2-7	NA	TGTGCCAGCAGCGTATCTAGGGACGGCTCCTACGAGCAGTACTTC	CASSVSRDGSYEQYF
NA	TRBV13	TRBJ1-1	NA	TGTGCCAGCACTAGGAGCAATCGGGGTTTTTCAGAAGCTTTCTTT	CASTRSNRGFSEAFF
few	TRBV7-9	TRBJ1-1	NA	TGTGCCAGCAGCTTCCCATGGCAGGGGACTGAAGCTTTCTTT	CASSFPWQGTEAFF
NA	TRBV19	TRBJ2-7	NA	TGTGCCAGTAGTATAGATCTATCCGGGAAGTCCTACGAGCAGTACTTC	CASSIDLSGKSYEQYF
few	TRBV2	TRBJ2-5	TRBD2	TGTGCCAGCAGTGATCGGGTACGAGGGACTACCGTCCGTAACCAGTACTTC	CASSDRVRGTTVRNQYF
NA	TRBV7-8	TRBJ1-1	TRBD1	TGTGCCAGCAGCCTCAGGGGGGGGGCGAAGGGCACTGAAGCTTTCTTT	CASSLRGGAKGTEAFF
NA	TRBV7-9	TRBJ2-4	NA	TGTGCCAGCAGCTTTTCCCGCAAAGTTCTAGGAGCTGAAAACATTCAGTACTTC	CASSFSRKVLGAENIQYF
NA	TRBV6-5	TRBJ2-1	NA	TGTGCCAGCAGACCCCGGGGCGGGTCCTACAATGAGCAGTTCTTC	CASRPRGGSYNEQFF
NA	TRBV4-3	TRBJ2-1	NA	TGCGCCAGCAGCCAGGGAAGATTCGGCCGGGGTGAGCAGTTCTTC	CASSQGRFGRGEQFF
NA	TRBV7-3	TRBJ2-3	NA	TGTGCCAGCAGCTTAAGTAGTTTGGGGGATACGCAGTATTTT	CASSLSSLGDTQYF
NA	TRBV27	TRBJ2-1	NA	TGTGCCAGCAGTTGGGAGGGGGGAAACTACAATGAGCAGTTCTTC	CASSWEGGNYNEQFF
few	TRBV7-2	TRBJ2-7	NA	TGTGCCAGCAGCCCCACTGGGGACTCCTACGAGCAGTACTTC	CASSPTGDSYEQYF
NA	TRBV29-1	TRBJ2-1	NA	TGCAGCGTTCGCCCTAGAAAAAATGAGCAGTTCTTC	CSVRPRKNEQFF
many	TRBV23-1	TRBJ2-7	TRBD1	TGCGCCAGCAGTCAGGGGGACAGGGATCACGAGCAGTACTTC	CASSQGDRDHEQYF
few	TRBV7-9	TRBJ2-1	NA	TGTGCTGCCGGTGATGAGCAGTTCTTC	CAAGDEQFF
NA	TRBV2	TRBJ2-7	TRBD2	TGTGCCAGCAGCTCCGGGACTAGCGTTTACGAGCAGTACTTC	CASSSGTSVYEQYF
few	TRBV19	TRBJ2-2	NA	TGTGCCAGTAGTATAGACGGCAGACACACCGGGGAGCTGTTTTTT	CASSIDGRHTGELFF
once	TRBV4-3	TRBJ2-7	NA	TGCGCCAGCAGCCAAGATCAGGGGCCAAACTACGAGCAGTACTTC	CASSQDQGPNYEQYF
NA	TRBV28	TRBJ2-3	NA	TGTGCCAGCAGTTTCCTCACTGGGGAAGATACGCAGTATTTT	CASSFLTGEDTQYF
once	TRBV2	TRBJ2-5	TRBD2	TGTGCCAGCAGTAGAGGACTAGCGGGAGAAGAGACCCAGTACTTC	CASSRGLAGEETQYF
few	TRBV15	TRBJ1-4	NA	TGTGCCACCAGCAGAGATAGGCAGGGTGGCGAAAAACTGTTTTTT	CATSRDRQGGEKLFF
NA	TRBV29-1	TRBJ2-7	NA	TGCAGCGTCCGCCTTACAAATACCCCCGGGTACGAGCAGTACTTC	CSVRLTNTPGYEQYF
NA	TRBV2	TRBJ2-7	TRBD2	TGTGCCGGCACGGGGGGCTACGAGCAGTACTTC	CAGTGGYEQYF
NA	TRBV29-1	TRBJ2-2	NA	TGCAGCGTTTTACAGGAGAACACCGGGGAGCTGTTTTTT	CSVLQENTGELFF
NA	TRBV28	TRBJ2-7	TRBD2	TGTGCCAGCACCCCCCCAGGCAGCGGGAGAATTTACGAGCAGTACTTC	CASTPPGSGRIYEQYF
NA	TRBV19	TRBJ2-7	TRBD1	TGTGCCAGTAGTGACGGGACAGGGTTTACGGAGCAGTACTTC	CASSDGTGFTEQYF
few	TRBV6-6	TRBJ2-7	NA	TGTGCCAGCAGTCCCGACGGTTGGCGCTCCTACGAGCAGTACTTC	CASSPDGWRSYEQYF
NA	TRBV5-1	TRBJ2-3	NA	TGCGCCAGCAGCTTGGCCAGAAGCACAGATACGCAGTATTTT	CASSLARSTDTQYF
NA	TRBV19	TRBJ2-7	NA	TGTGCCAGTAGTTTTACCGAGACCTACGAGCAGTACTTC	CASSFTETYEQYF
NA	TRBV2	TRBJ2-7	TRBD1	TGTGCCAGCAGGACCGACAGGGGAGGCCTAGCCGAGCAGTACTTC	CASRTDRGGLAEQYF
NA	TRBV12-5	TRBJ2-1	NA	TGTGCTAGTGGTCCCCCAGCGCCCTACAATGAGCAGTTCTTC	CASGPPAPYNEQFF